This passage covers 3 T cell receptor beta chains from one sample sequenced in a study of cytomegalovirus exposure and HLA in healthy donors. Repertoires were generated with immunoSEQ multiplex PCR, while TCRdb's copy carries only in-frame clones and drops some. The profile shows 230,000 or so clones, 70% to 90% of them singletons. The sequenced sample was PBMCs. The receptors were gathered from a woman aged 18-29 years in good health and CMV-seronegative.

This chain links TRBV7-3 with TRBJ2-3, with 10 bases that match TRBD2. Germline V gene sequence: CDR1 SGHTA, CDR2 FQGTGA. This CDR3 comprises 14 residues. Trimming removed 5 bases from V and 6 bases from J; junction bases left unmatched: 5. The DNA for the CDR3 is TGTGCCAGCAGCCCTAGCGGGAGTGCGGATACGCAGTATTTT. It translates to CASSPSGSADTQYF.

The gene calls are TRBV15 and TRBJ1-3; no clear D. From germline, CDR1 is LNHNV and CDR2 YYDKDF (reference sequence). The CDR3 totals 17 residues. V was clipped by 1 base and J by 0 bases, with 13 bases between them. CDR3 nucleotide sequence: TGTGCCACCAGCAGAGGAACGGTCCGTGACTCTGGAAACACCATATATTTT. Translating it yields CATSRGTVRDSGNTIYF.

The CDR3 nucleotides read TGCAGCGTTGGACAGGCTGGGGCCAACGTCCTGACTTTC. This codes for CSVGQAGANVLTF. This rearrangement joins TRBV29-1 to TRBJ2-6; TRBD1 is a possible D gene (6 bases). V lost 4 bases, J lost 2 bases, and 6 bases lay in between. The CDR3 is made up of 13 amino acids. In germline, CDR1 is SQVTM, CDR2 ANQGSEA.